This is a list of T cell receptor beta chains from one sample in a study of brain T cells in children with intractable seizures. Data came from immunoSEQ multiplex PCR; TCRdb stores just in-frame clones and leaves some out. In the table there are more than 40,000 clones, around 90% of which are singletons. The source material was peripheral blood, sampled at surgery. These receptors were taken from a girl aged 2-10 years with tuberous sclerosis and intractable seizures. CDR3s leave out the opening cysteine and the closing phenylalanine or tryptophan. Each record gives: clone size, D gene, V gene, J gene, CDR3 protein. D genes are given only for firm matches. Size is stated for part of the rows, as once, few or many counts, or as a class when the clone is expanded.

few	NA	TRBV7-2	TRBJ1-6	ASSRTGPISPLH
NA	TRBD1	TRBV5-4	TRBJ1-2	ASSLDRDYGYT
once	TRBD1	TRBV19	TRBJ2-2	ASSWQGVGNGELF
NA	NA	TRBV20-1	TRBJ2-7	SATEMGRYEQY
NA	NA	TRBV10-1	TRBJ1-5	ASSEGGVQPQH
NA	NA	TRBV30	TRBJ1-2	AWTDRLSYGYT
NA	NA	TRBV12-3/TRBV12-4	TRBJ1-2	ASSFQGRYGYT
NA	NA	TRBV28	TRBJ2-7	ASSLVYEQY
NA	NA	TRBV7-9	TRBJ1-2	ASIKKGDAGTGGYT
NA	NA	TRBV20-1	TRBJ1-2	SASPYGYT
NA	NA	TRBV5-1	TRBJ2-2	ASSYTGELF
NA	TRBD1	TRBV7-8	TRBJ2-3	ASSPGQGAVTDTQY
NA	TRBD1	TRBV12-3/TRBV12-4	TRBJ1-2	ASSLKGAGGYT
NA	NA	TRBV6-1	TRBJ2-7	ASSENHLLSYEQY
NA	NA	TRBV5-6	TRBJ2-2	ASSFSGRLTGELF
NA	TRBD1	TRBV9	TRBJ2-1	ASTPRSGGDYNEQF
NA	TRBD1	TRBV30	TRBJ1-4	AWSVTGADEKLF
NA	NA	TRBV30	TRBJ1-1	AWSVGGTEAF
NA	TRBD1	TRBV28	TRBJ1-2	ASRGQGVNYGYT
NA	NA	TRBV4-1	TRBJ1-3	ASSQDFRGVGGNTIY
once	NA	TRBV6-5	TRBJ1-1	ASSPYPFGHTEAF
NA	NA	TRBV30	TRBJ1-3	AWSGVRRNSGNTIY
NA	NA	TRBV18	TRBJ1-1	ASSPSDRSSEAF
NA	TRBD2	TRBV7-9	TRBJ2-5	ASSLGKGLAGETQY
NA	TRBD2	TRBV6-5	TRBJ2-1	ASSRLAGTYNEQF
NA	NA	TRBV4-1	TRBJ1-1	ASSHLTGGEAF
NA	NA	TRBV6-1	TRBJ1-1	ASSERGPWNTEAF
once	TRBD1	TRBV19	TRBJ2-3	ASSPRQGVTDTQY
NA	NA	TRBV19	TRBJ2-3	ASSGSKATSTDTQY
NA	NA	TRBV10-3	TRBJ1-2	AISASGSYGYT
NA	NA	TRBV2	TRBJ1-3	ASGDGPLY
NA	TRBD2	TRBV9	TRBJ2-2	ASSVDPAGGTGELF
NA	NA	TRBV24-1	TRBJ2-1	ATRGDFYNEQF
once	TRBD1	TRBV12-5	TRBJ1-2	ASGLDIRDSYGYT
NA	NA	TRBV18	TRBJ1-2	ASSPSTGVNYGYT
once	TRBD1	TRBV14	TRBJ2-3	ASSQDRDSPRY
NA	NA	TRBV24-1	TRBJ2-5	ATSEEGKETQY
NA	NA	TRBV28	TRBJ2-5	ASRRRQNLKETQY
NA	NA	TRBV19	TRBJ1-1	ASSPLYMFTRTSEGTEAF
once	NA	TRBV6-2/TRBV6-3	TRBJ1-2	ASSPTAGYGYT
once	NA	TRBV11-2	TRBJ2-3	ASSPSTDTQY
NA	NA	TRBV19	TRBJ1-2	ASSIGGEDYGYT
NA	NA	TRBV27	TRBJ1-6	ASSRIDRSKSSYNSPLH
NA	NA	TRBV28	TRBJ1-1	ASRVNTEAF
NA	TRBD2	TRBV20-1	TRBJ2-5	SASKLAVQETQY
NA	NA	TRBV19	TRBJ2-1	ASSFGGNRDEQF
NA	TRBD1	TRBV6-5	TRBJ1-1	ASRQTGTNTEAF
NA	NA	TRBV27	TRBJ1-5	ASSFSDRNQPQH
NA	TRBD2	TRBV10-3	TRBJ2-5	AISERLAAKQETQY
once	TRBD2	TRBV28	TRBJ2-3	ASSAPTSGGAYTQY
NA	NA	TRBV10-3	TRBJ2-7	AISESEGNGQY
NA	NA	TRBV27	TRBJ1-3	ASSFSDPRGSGNTIY
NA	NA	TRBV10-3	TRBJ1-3	AIKSGPSGNTIY
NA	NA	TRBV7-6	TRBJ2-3	ASSLVGGYTDTQY
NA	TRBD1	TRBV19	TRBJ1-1	ASSDPDRGTEAF
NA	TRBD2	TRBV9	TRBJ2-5	ASSVGVAGGLETQY
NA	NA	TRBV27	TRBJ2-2	ASSPGASEVTGELF
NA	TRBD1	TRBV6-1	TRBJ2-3	ASSEGAGTGTDTQY